The 22 T cell receptor beta chains presented below share a single source sample, sequenced in a study of human T cells and chemical hapten exposure. From the RACE reads, TCRdb called clonotypes with MiXCR, one entry per CDR3 protein. In the table there are around 380,000 distinct CDR3 sequences, more than 4.5% of which are singletons. Documented time point: patch test 1, 2 weeks after DPC sensitization. Treatment: therapeutic diphenylcyclopropenone sensitization with weekly scalp DPC. The sequenced sample was whole blood, obtained in connection with sensitization to the hapten diphenylcyclopropenone (DPC). These receptors all stem from a woman aged 45-65 years with alopecia areata. Some clones in this sample may be carry-over from other donors' samples.

This clonotype was seen more than once but under ten times. V is TRBV18 and J is TRBJ1-5, with 7 positions matching TRBD1. In germline, CDR1 is KGHSH, CDR2 LQKENI. This CDR3 has 15 amino acids. After removal of 2 bases from V and 7 bases from J, the junction contained 8 bases not matched to a gene. The CDR3 DNA follows: TGTGCCAGCTCACCAACTGGAACAGGGGACCAGCCCCAGCATTTT. It codes for CASSPTGTGDQPQHF.

In its sample, this clonotype was seen many times. The V call is TRBV7-9, the J call TRBJ2-1; maybe TRBD1 (6 bases). This CDR3 region has 15 residues. The V end was cut by 2 bases, the J end by 4 bases, with 12 bases between. CDR1 and CDR2 (germline): SEHNR, FQNEAQ (reference sequence). The CDR3 nucleotides are TGTGCCAGCAGCTTACCGGGACAACTTTACAATGAGCAGTTCTTC. Its protein is CASSLPGQLYNEQFF.

This clonotype was detected a few times. The chain has TRBV2 and TRBJ1-1, with 9 bases fitting TRBD1. V was clipped by 7 bases and J by 0 bases; unmatched bases: 6. The CDR3 is 15 residues long. CDR1 SNHLY and CDR2 FYNNEI come from the germline V gene. The CDR3 loop reads CASNAGQGLNTEAFF. The DNA of the CDR3 is TGTGCCAGCAATGCGGGACAGGGCTTGAACACTGAAGCTTTCTTT. Variable domain in full (rest from reference TRBV2 and TRBJ1-1): EPEVTQTPSHQVTQMGQEVILRCVPISNHLYFYWYRQILGQKVEFLVSFYNNEISEKSEIFDDQFSVERPDGSNFTLKIRSTKLEDSAMYFCASNAGQGLNTEAFFGQGTRLTVV.

This clonotype has at least ten counts. The chain carries TRBV20-1 and TRBJ1-1; TRBD1 might be the D (5 bases). This CDR3 is 14 amino acids long. Germline CDR1 and CDR2: DFQATT and SNEGSKA (reference sequence). Trimming stripped 5 bases from V and 1 base from J, with 14 bases between. The CDR3 here is CSAPSGHPNTEAFF. The CDR3 bases are TGCAGTGCTCCGAGTGGACACCCGAACACTGAAGCTTTCTTT.

Comments on this clonotype: A single base separates this from a much larger clone, so it may be a read error. The V and J genes are TRBV10-3 and TRBJ1-3; 10 bases are a match to TRBD1. Germline V gene data show CDR1 as ENHRY and CDR2 as SYGVKD. Trimming took 11 bases from V and 0 from J; bases not matched to a gene: 4. The CDR3 spans 14 residues. CDR3 protein: CAARQGASGNTIYF. Written as DNA, the CDR3 is TGTGCCGCTAGACAGGGGGCCTCTGGAAACACCATATATTTT.

There are many counts of this clonotype. V gene TRBV4-2 combines with J gene TRBJ1-2; 9 bases align to TRBD1. The CDR3 loop spans 14 amino acids. V was clipped by 5 bases and J by 5 bases; unmatched bases: 6. Germline assignment: CDR1 LGHNA and CDR2 YNFKEQ. CDR3 nucleotides: TGTGCCAGCAGCACCGGGGGGACAGGGTATGGCTACACCTTC. This codes for CASSTGGTGYGYTF.

Ten or more counts support this clonotype. This chain uses TRBV6-1 with TRBJ1-5; 10 bases line up with TRBD1. V lost 6 bases, J lost 6 bases, and 11 bases stayed unmatched. Germline V gene lookup returns CDR1 MNHNS and CDR2 SASEGT. The CDR3 is made up of 16 amino acids. DNA of the CDR3: TGTGCCAGCAGCGATATAACTGGACAGGGGGTTCAGCCCCAGCATTTT. This gives the protein CASSDITGQGVQPQHF.

This clonotype was seen only a few times. This CDR3 reads CASSFRLAEGDTQYF. In nucleotides, the CDR3 is TGTGCCAGCAGCTTCCGACTAGCTGAAGGAGATACGCAGTATTTT. The rearrangement joins TRBV9 to TRBJ2-3; the match to TRBD2 covers 7 bases. The germline V gene encodes CDR1 SGDLS and CDR2 YYNGEE. This CDR3 is built from 15 residues. With V trimmed by 4 bases and J by 5 bases, 10 bases remained unmatched.

This clonotype was recorded at least ten times. The chain combines TRBV29-1 with TRBJ2-3; TRBD2 is a possible D gene (6 bases). Trimming stripped 6 bases from V and 3 bases from J, with 10 bases between. Per the germline V gene, CDR1 is SQVTM and CDR2 is ANQGSEA. The CDR3 covers 12 residues. The CDR3 here is CSVRLETDTQYF. CDR3 bases: TGCAGCGTCCGACTAGAAACAGATACGCAGTATTTT.

CDR3 in DNA: TGTGCCAGCAGTCTACCGGACACGGATGGCTACACCTTC. Amino acids: CASSLPDTDGYTF. J is TRBJ1-2 and V is TRBV2, with D maybe TRBD1 (5 bases). Germline V gives CDR1 SNHLY, CDR2 FYNNEI. The CDR3 extends over 13 amino acids. V was cut by 5 bases and J by 6 bases, with 13 bases left in between.

This clonotype showed up many times. The chain joins TRBV6-1 to TRBJ1-1, with no clear D. Trimming removed 4 bases at V and 5 bases at J, with 17 bases between. The V gene's germline CDR1 is MNHNS and CDR2 SASEGT. The CDR3 covers 15 residues. The CDR3, as DNA: TGTGCCAGCAGTGCCGGAGGTGGTCGGCGGACTGAAGCTTTCTTT. It codes for CASSAGGGRRTEAFF.

The CDR3 DNA sequence: TGCGCCAGCAGCTTGGAAGACGGTGGCAATCAGCCCCAGCATTTT. Translating it yields CASSLEDGGNQPQHF. The chain is built from TRBV5-1 and TRBJ1-5, with D unresolved. Germline loops: CDR1 SGHRS, CDR2 YFSETQ. The CDR3 sequence is 15 residues long. The V gene lost 0 bases and the J gene lost 2 bases, with 9 bases spanning the gap. The variable domain in full, completed from reference TRBV5-1 and TRBJ1-5, reads KAGVTQTPRYLIKTRGQQVTLSCSPISGHRSVSWYQQTPGQGLQFLFEYFSETQRNKGNFPGRFSGRQFSNSRSEMNVSTLELGDSALYLCASSLEDGGNQPQHFGDGTRLSIL.

This clonotype was observed at least ten times. The chain couples TRBV27 to TRBJ1-6; 10 bases fit TRBD1. The CDR3 runs 15 residues. After removal of 10 bases from V and 0 bases from J, the junction contained 3 bases not matched to a gene. Germline CDR1 reads MNHEY; CDR2 reads SMNVEV (reference sequence). Here the CDR3 reads CANRTGGSYNSPLHF. The CDR3 bases are TGTGCCAACCGGACAGGGGGCTCCTATAATTCACCCCTCCACTTT.

This clonotype was detected only a few times. This chain connects TRBV28 to TRBJ2-4; no clear D gene. The CDR3 is 15 residues long. Germline CDR1 MDHEN, CDR2 SYDVKM. Trimming shortened V by 3 bases and J by 2 bases, and 11 bases separated the two germline ends. The CDR3 spells CASSFWEGSKNIQYF. CDR3 sequence (DNA): TGTGCCAGCAGTTTTTGGGAAGGCTCCAAAAACATTCAGTACTTC.

This clonotype was observed at least ten times. The chain combines TRBV6-1 with TRBJ1-1; D possibly corresponds to TRBD1 (6 bases). The CDR3 runs to 15 residues. Deletions cut 6 bases from V and 4 bases from J, with 18 bases between. The germline CDR1 and CDR2 sequences are MNHNS and SASEGT. DNA for the CDR3: TGTGCCAGCAGACAAGCCCAACAGGGTTTCACTGAAGCTTTCTTT. Its translation is CASRQAQQGFTEAFF.

This clonotype was picked up a small number of times. V is TRBV10-3 and J is TRBJ1-1, with 7 bases lining up with TRBD1. From germline, CDR1 is ENHRY and CDR2 SYGVKD. V trimming: 8 bases; J trimming: 3 bases; junction bases outside the gene matches: 12. The CDR3 runs 15 residues. The CDR3 region is CAILKVRGWDTEAFF. CDR3 DNA: TGTGCCATCCTGAAGGTCAGGGGGTGGGACACTGAAGCTTTCTTT.

This clonotype was seen many times. This chain joins TRBV5-1 and TRBJ2-3; maybe TRBD2 (5 bases). V lost 4 bases, J lost 1 base, and 10 bases lay in between. The CDR3 runs 14 residues. Germline V CDR1 and CDR2: SGHRS, YFSETQ. The CDR3 is CASSLEGGTDTQYF. The CDR3 bases are TGCGCCAGCAGCCTCGAGGGTGGCACAGATACGCAGTATTTT. Filled out from reference TRBV5-1 and TRBJ2-3, the complete variable domain reads KAGVTQTPRYLIKTRGQQVTLSCSPISGHRSVSWYQQTPGQGLQFLFEYFSETQRNKGNFPGRFSGRQFSNSRSEMNVSTLELGDSALYLCASSLEGGTDTQYFGPGTRLTVL.

The table lists this clonotype with a few counts. The chain uses TRBV4-1 and TRBJ2-3; a weak D match, TRBD1 (6 bases). Germline V gene data show CDR1 as MGHRA and CDR2 as YSYEKL. V dropped 3 bases and J dropped 5 bases, with 15 bases sitting between them. CDR3 length equals 15 residues. CDR3 bases: TGCGCCAGCAGCCAGCAGTGGACAGTGGGAGATACGCAGTATTTT. Translating it yields CASSQQWTVGDTQYF.

This clonotype was found many times. The gene calls are TRBV15 and TRBJ2-3, with 12 bases fitting TRBD2. From germline, CDR1 is LNHNV and CDR2 YYDKDF (reference sequence). There are 19 residues in the CDR3. The junction had 12 bases not matched to a gene; V was cut back by 2 bases and J by 3 bases. The CDR3 DNA sequence: TGTGCCACCAGCAGACCTCTCCTTCTAGCGGGGGGGAGTACAGATACGCAGTATTTT. Translating gives CATSRPLLLAGGSTDTQYF.

Only a few counts were recorded for this clonotype. The chain carries TRBV6-6 and TRBJ2-2, with 8 bases aligning to TRBD2. The CDR3 length is 17 residues. Trimming took 0 bases from V and 4 from J; bases not matched to a gene: 7. CDR1 and CDR2 from the germline V gene are MNHNY and SVGAGI (reference sequence). The CDR3 region is CASSYSPAGDFTGELFF. CDR3 DNA sequence: TGTGCCAGCAGTTACTCGCCAGCGGGAGACTTCACCGGGGAGCTGTTTTTT.

This clonotype was counted many times. V gene TRBV6-2 or TRBV6-3 combines with J gene TRBJ2-3; D is perhaps TRBD2 (6 bases). V was pared by 4 bases and J by 6 bases, with 14 bases between. CDR3 size: 14 residues. CDR1 and CDR2 (germline): MNHEY, SVGEGT. The CDR3 here is CASSFGGPSDTQYF. CDR3 DNA: TGTGCCAGCAGTTTCGGAGGGCCCTCTGATACGCAGTATTTT.

This clonotype was counted ten times or more. Mismatch with germline at one junction end may stem from a read error. The chain recombines TRBV4-2 with TRBJ1-5, with 8 positions matching TRBD1. In germline, CDR1 is LGHNA, CDR2 YNFKEQ. The CDR3 spans 15 residues. CDR3: CASSQELDRDQPQHF. Here the CDR3 DNA reads TGTGCCAGCAGTCAAGAATTGGACAGGGACCAGCCCCAGCATTTT.